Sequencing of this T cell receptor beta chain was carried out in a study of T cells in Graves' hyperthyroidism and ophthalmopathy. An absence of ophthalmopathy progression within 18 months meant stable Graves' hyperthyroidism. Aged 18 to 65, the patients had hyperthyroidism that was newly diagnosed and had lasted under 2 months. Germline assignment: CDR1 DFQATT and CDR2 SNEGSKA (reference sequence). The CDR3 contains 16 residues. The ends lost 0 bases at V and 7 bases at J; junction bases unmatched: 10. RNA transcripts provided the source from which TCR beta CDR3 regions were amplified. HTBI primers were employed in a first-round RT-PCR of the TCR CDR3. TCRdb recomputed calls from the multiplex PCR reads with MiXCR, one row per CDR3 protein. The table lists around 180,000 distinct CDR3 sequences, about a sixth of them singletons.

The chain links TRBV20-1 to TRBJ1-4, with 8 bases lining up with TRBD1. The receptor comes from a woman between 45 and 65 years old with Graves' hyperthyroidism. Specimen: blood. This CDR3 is CSARDVGRGRGEKLFF. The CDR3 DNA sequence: TGCAGTGCTAGAGATGTCGGCAGGGGGCGAGGTGAAAAACTGTTTTTT.